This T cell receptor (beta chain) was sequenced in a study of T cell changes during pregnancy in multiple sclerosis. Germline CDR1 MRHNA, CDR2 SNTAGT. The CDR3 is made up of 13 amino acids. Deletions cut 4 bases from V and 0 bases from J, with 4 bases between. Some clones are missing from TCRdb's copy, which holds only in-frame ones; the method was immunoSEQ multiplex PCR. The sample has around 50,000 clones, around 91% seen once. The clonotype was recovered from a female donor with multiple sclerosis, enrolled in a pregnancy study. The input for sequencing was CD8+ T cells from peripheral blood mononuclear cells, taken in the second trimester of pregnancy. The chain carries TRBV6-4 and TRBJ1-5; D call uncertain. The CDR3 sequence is CASSGDSNQPQHF. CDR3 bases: TGTGCCAGCAGTGGCGATAGCAATCAGCCCCAGCATTTT.